The sample holds a few counts of the clone carrying this T cell receptor (beta chain). The data are from a study of blood T cells in healthy people across ages. A second PCR, run for roughly 7 to 11 cycles, used a sample-barcoded 5' primer plus a J-beta primer mix. TCRdb re-called the 5' RACE reads through MiXCR, storing one row per CDR3 protein. The sample has about a million distinct CDR3 sequences, more than 30% seen once; the top ten hold under 15%. CDR3 size: 11 residues. V was trimmed by 5 bases and J by 5 bases, leaving 7 bases between them. The specimen was blood. The clonotype was recovered from a man between 18 and 29 years old in good health. V usage is TRBV12-3 or TRBV12-4 and J usage is TRBJ2-7; D gene uncertain. The CDR3 DNA follows: TGTGCCAGCAGTCGCGTAGACGAGCAGTACTTC. Its protein product is CASSRVDEQYF.